This T cell receptor beta chain was sequenced for a study of blood T cell repertoires in COVID-19. As for the study in general: Samples taken during acute and convalescent COVID-19 were collected in the United States, Italy and Spain. T cells, B-cell-depleted T cells, or PBMCs supplied cDNA or gDNA.

Participants were aged 18 to 89 years from some 24 US areas. This clone showed up just once. Data came from immunoSEQ multiplex PCR; TCRdb stores just in-frame clones and leaves some out. This table has a few hundred thousand clones, 87% appearing once. There are 13 residues in the CDR3. Between the trimmed V and J ends, which lost 4 bases and 4 bases, there was a span of 11 bases. Germline loops: CDR1 SGHRS, CDR2 YFSETQ. The sequence was collected from a man aged 25 to 40 who had recovered from COVID-19. The chain carries TRBV5-1 and TRBJ2-5, with D possibly TRBD2 on 5 matching bases. The sample taken for sequencing was PBMCs or T cells enriched from blood (not recorded which). The chain's CDR3 is CASSPAGGETQYF. CDR3 in DNA: TGCGCCAGCAGCCCCGCGGGCGGAGAGACCCAGTACTTC.